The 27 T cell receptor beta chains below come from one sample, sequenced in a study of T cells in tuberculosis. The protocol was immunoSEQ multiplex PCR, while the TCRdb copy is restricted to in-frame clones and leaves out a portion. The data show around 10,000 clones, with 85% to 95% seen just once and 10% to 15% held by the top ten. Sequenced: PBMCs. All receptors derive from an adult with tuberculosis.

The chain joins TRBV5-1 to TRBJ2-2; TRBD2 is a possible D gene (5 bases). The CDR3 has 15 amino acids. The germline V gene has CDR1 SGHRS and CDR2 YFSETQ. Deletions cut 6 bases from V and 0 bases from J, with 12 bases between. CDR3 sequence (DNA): TGCGCCAGCACTAGAGAGGGCCCGAACACCGGGGAGCTGTTTTTT. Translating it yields CASTREGPNTGELFF.

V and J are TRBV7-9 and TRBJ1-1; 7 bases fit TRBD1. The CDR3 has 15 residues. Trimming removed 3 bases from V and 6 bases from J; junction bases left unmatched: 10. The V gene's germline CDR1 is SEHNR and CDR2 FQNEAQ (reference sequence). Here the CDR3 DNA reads TGTGCCAGCAGCTTTGATCTCAGGGGGACCGCTGAAGCTTTCTTT. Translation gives CASSFDLRGTAEAFF.

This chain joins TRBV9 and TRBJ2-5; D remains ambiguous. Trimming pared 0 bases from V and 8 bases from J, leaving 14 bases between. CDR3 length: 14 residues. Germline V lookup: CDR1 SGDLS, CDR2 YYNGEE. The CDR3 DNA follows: TGTGCCAGCAGCGTAGGAGAGGCCCAACAAACCCAGTACTTC. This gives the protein CASSVGEAQQTQYF.

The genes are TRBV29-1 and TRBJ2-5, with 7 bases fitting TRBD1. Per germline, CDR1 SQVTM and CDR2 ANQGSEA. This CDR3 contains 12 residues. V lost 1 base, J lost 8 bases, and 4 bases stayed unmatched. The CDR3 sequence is CSVEGRQGTQYF. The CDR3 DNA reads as TGCAGCGTTGAAGGACGACAGGGAACCCAGTACTTC.

The CDR3 DNA reads as TGTGCCAGCAAGGCGGGTCCAGATACGCAGTATTTT. It yields the protein CASKAGPDTQYF. The chain links TRBV6-5 to TRBJ2-3; D is possibly TRBD2 (5 bases). The length of the CDR3 is 12 residues. The germline V and J ends were trimmed by 7 bases and 4 bases, with 9 bases remaining between them. Germline V CDR1 and CDR2: MNHEY, SVGAGI.

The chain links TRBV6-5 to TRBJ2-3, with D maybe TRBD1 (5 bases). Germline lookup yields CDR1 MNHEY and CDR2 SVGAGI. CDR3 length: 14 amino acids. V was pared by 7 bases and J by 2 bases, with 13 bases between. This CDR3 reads CASMGQWNTDTQYF. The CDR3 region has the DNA TGTGCCAGCATGGGGCAGTGGAACACAGATACGCAGTATTTT.

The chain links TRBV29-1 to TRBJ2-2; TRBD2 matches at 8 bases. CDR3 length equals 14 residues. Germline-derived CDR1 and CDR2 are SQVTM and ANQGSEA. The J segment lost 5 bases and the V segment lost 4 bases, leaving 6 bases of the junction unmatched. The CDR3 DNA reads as TGCAGCGTTGGGCAACGGGGGGGGACCGGGGAGCTGTTTTTT. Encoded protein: CSVGQRGGTGELFF.

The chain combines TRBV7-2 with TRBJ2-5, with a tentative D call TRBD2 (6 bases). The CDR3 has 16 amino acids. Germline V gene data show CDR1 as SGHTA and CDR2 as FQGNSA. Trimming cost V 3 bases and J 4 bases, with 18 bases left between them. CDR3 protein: CASSFGGTLRRETQYF. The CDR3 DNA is TGTGCCAGCAGCTTCGGCGGGACCCTCAGGAGAGAGACCCAGTACTTC.

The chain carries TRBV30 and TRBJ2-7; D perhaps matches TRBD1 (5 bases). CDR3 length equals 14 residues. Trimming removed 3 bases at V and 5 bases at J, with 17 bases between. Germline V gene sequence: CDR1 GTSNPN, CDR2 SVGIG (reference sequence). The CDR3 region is CAWSRRRKGNEQYF. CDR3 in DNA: TGTGCCTGGAGCCGCCGTAGGAAGGGGAACGAGCAGTACTTC.

The CDR3: CASSSVDTNQPQHF. DNA of the CDR3: TGTGCCAGCAGTTCCGTAGATACCAATCAGCCCCAGCATTTT. The V and J genes are TRBV6-6 and TRBJ1-5; D not certain. CDR1 MNHNY and CDR2 SVGAGI come from the germline V gene (reference sequence). This CDR3 contains 14 residues. Trimming cost V 4 bases and J 3 bases, with 10 bases left between them.

The CDR3 nucleotides are TGTGCCAGCAGTGAATTTATGGGGGGAGCTGGAAACACCATATATTTT. It specifies CASSEFMGGAGNTIYF. The genes are TRBV6-1 and TRBJ1-3; tentatively, D is TRBD1 (5 bases). This CDR3 spans 16 amino acids. Germline CDR1 is MNHNS and CDR2 is SASEGT. Deletions cut 2 bases from V and 2 bases from J, with 13 bases between.

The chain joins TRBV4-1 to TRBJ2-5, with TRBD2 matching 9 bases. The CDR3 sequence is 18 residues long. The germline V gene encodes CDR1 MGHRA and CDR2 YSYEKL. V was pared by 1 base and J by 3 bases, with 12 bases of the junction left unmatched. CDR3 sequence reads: CASSQASMGRGGKETQYF. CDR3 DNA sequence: TGCGCCAGCAGCCAAGCTTCGATGGGGCGGGGGGGCAAAGAGACCCAGTACTTC.

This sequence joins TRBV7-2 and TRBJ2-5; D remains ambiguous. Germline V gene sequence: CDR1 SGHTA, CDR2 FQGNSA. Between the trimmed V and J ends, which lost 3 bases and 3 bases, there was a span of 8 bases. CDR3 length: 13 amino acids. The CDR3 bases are TGTGCCAGCAGCTTTAACAGCAAAGAGACCCAGTACTTC. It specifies CASSFNSKETQYF.

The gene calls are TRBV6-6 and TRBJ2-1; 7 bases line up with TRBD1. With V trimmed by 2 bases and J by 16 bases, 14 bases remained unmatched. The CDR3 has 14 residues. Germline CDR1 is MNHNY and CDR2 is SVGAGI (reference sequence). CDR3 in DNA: TGTGCCAGCAGTTACACCCCATCGACAGGGCCCAGATTCTTC. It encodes CASSYTPSTGPRFF.

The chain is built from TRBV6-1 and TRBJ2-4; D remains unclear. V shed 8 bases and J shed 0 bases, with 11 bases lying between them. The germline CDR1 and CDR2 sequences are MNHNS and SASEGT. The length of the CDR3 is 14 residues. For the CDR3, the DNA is TGTGCCAGCCGAAGCACCCCAGCCAAAAACATTCAGTACTTC. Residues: CASRSTPAKNIQYF.

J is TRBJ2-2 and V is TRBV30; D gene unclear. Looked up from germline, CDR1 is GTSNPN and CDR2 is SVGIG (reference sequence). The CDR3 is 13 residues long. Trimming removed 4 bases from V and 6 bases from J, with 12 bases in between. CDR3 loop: CAWIGWSAGELFF. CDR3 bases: TGTGCCTGGATCGGTTGGAGCGCCGGGGAGCTGTTTTTT.

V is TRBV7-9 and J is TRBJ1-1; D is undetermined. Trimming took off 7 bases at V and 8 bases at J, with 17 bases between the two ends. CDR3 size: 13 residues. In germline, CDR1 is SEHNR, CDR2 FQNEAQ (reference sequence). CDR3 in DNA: TGTGCCAGCACCCCTTACCCCAGTTTGGAAGCTTTCTTT. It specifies CASTPYPSLEAFF.

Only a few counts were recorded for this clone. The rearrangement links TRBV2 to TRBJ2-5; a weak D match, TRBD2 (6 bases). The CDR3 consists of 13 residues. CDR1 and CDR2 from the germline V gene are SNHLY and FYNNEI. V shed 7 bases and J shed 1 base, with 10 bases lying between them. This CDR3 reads CASIRDSQETQYF. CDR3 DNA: TGTGCCAGCATCCGGGACTCCCAAGAGACCCAGTACTTC. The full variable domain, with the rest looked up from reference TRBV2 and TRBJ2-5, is EPEVTQTPSHQVTQMGQEVILRCVPISNHLYFYWYRQILGQKVEFLVSFYNNEISEKSEIFDDQFSVERPDGSNFTLKIRSTKLEDSAMYFCASIRDSQETQYFGPGTRLLVL.

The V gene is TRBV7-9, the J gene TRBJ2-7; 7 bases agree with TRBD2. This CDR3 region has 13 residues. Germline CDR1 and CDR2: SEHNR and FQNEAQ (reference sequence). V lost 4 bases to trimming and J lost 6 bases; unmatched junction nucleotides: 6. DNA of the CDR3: TGTGCCAGCAGCTCAGGAGCGGGATTCGAGCAGTACTTC. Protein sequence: CASSSGAGFEQYF.

The CDR3 bases are TGTGCCAGTGGTTCAGGGGGAGAGGGCAATCAGCCCCAGCATTTT. Translating it yields CASGSGGEGNQPQHF. The chain is built from TRBV19 and TRBJ1-5; TRBD1 matches at 7 bases. This CDR3 contains 15 residues. Germline trimming cut 8 bases from V and 2 bases from J; bases unmatched to any gene: 9. Germline V gene data show CDR1 as LNHDA and CDR2 as SQIVND (reference sequence).

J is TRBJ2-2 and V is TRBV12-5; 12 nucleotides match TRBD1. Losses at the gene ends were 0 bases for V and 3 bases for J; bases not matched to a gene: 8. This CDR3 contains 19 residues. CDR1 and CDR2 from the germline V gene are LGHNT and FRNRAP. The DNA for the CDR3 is TGTGCTAGTGGTTTGGTCCCCGGGACAGGGGGCGCGGACACCGGGGAGCTGTTTTTT. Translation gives CASGLVPGTGGADTGELFF.

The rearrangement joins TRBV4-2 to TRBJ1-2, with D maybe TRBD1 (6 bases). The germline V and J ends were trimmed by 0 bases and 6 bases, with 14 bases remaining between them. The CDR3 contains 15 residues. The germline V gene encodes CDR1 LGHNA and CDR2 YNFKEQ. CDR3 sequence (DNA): TGTGCCAGCAGCCAAGAAGGAGGCAGGGGAGATGGCTACACCTTC. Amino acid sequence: CASSQEGGRGDGYTF.

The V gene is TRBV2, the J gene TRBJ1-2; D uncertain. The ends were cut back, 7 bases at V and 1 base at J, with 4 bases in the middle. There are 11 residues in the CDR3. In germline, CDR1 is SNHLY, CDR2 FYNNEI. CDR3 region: CASNNNYGYTF. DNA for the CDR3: TGTGCCAGCAACAATAACTATGGCTACACCTTC.

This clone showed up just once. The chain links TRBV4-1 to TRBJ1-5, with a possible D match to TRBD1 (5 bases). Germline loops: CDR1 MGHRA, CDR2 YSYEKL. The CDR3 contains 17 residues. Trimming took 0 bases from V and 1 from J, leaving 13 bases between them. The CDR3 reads CASSQDSSRTSNQPQHF. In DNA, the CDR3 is TGCGCCAGCAGCCAAGACAGTTCACGGACAAGCAATCAGCCCCAGCATTTT.

Written as DNA, the CDR3 is TGTGCCAGCACCGGGGGGCTAGCGGTTAGCTCCTACAATGAGCAGTTCTTC. It encodes CASTGGLAVSSYNEQFF. J is TRBJ2-1 and V is TRBV5-6; a weak D match, TRBD2 (7 bases). This CDR3 is 17 amino acids long. V shed 6 bases and J shed 0 bases, with 19 bases lying between them. Germline V gene sequence: CDR1 SGHDT, CDR2 YYEEEE.

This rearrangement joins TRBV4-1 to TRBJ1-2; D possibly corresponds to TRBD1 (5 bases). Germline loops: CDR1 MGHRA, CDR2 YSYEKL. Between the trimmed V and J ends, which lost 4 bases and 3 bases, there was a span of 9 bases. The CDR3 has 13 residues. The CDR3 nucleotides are TGCGCCAGCAGCCCCCAAGGGGACTATGGCTACACCTTC. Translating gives CASSPQGDYGYTF.

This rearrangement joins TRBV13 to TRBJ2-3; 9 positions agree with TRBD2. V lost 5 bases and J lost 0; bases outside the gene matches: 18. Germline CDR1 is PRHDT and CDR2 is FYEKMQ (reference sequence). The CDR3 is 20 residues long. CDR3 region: CASSPLAGDQIYPSTDTQYF. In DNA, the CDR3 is TGTGCCAGCAGCCCGTTAGCGGGGGACCAAATTTATCCTAGCACAGATACGCAGTATTTT.